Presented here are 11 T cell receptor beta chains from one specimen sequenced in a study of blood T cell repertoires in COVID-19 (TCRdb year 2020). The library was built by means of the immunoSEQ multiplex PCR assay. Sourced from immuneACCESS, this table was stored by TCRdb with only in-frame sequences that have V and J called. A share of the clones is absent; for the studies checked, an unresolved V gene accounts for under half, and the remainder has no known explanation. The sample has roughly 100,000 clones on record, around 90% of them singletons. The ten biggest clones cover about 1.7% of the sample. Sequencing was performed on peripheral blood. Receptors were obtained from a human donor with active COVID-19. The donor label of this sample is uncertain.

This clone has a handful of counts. The CDR3 is CASTDGSATNEKLFF. DNA of the CDR3: TGTGCCAGTACCGACGGGAGTGCAACTAATGAAAAACTGTTTTTT. The chain links TRBV19 to TRBJ1-4; D gene uncertain. CDR1 is LNHDA and CDR2 is SQIVND in the germline V gene (reference sequence). Trimming left V 7 bases short and J 0 bases short, with 12 bases between. The CDR3 is 15 amino acids.

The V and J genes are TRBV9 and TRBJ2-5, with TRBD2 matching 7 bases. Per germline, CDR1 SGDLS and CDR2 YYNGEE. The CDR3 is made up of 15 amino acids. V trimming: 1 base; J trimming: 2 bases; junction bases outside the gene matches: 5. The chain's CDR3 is CASSVTKAGQETQYF. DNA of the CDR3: TGTGCCAGCAGCGTAACTAAAGCGGGGCAAGAGACCCAGTACTTC. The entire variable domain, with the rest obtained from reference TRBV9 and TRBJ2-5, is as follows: DSGVTQTPKHLITATGQRVTLRCSPRSGDLSVYWYQQSLDQGLQFLIQYYNGEERAKGNILERFSAQQFPDLHSELNLSSLELGDSALYFCASSVTKAGQETQYFGPGTRLLVL.

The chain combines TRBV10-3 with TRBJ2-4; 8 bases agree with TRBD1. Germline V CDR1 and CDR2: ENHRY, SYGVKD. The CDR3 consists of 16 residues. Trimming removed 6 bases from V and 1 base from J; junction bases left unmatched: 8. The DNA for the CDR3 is TGTGCCATCAGCGAAGGACAGGGAGACGCCAAAAACATTCAGTACTTC. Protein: CAISEGQGDAKNIQYF.

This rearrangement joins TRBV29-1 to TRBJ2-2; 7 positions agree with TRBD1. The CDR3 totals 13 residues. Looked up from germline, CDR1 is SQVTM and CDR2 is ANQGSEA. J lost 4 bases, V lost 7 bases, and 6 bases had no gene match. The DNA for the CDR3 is TGCAGCGGCAGGGGGTCATCCACCGGGGAGCTGTTTTTT. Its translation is CSGRGSSTGELFF.

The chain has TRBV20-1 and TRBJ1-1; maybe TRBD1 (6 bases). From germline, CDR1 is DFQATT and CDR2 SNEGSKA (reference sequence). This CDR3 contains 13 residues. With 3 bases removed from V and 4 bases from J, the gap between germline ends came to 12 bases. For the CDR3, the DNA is TGCAGTGCTAGTGGCGGGGGCGTCACTGAAGCTTTCTTT. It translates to CSASGGGVTEAFF.

The CDR3 sequence: CASSSPDPSRGGALDTQYF. DNA of the CDR3: TGTGCCAGCAGCTCCCCCGATCCCTCTCGCGGGGGGGCATTAGATACGCAGTATTTT. V and J are TRBV9 and TRBJ2-3; 9 bases line up with TRBD2. Germline CDR1 and CDR2: SGDLS and YYNGEE. The V segment lost 4 bases and the J segment 5 bases; nucleotides outside the gene matches: 20. CDR3 length: 19 residues.

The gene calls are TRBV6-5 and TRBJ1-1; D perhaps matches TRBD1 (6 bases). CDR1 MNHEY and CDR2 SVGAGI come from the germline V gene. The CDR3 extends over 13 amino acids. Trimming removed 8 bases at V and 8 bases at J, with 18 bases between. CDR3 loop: CASGQTAPEEAFF. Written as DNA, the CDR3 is TGTGCCAGCGGACAGACGGCCCCAGAGGAAGCTTTCTTT.

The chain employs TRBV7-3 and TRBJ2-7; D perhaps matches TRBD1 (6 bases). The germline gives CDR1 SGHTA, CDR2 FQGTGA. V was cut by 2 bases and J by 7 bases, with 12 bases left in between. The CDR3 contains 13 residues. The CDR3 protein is CASSLGDTSEQYF. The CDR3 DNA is TGTGCCAGCAGCTTAGGGGACACCTCGGAGCAGTACTTC. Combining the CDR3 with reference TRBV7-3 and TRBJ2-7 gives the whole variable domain GAGVSQTPSNKVTEKGKYVELRCDPISGHTALYWYRQSLGQGPEFLIYFQGTGAADDSGLPNDRFFAVRPEGSVSTLKIQRTERGDSAVYLCASSLGDTSEQYFGPGTRLTVT.

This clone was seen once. For the CDR3, the DNA is TGTGCCAGCAGCCAAGAAAGAGAGGACAGGTCCTACGAGCAGTACTTC. It encodes CASSQEREDRSYEQYF. V is TRBV3-1 (or the pseudogene TRBV3-2) and J is TRBJ2-7, with 7 bases matching TRBD1. CDR3 length: 16 amino acids. V dropped 0 bases and J dropped 1; count of bases not matched to a gene: 6. The V gene's germline CDR1 is LGHDT and CDR2 YNNKEL (reference sequence).

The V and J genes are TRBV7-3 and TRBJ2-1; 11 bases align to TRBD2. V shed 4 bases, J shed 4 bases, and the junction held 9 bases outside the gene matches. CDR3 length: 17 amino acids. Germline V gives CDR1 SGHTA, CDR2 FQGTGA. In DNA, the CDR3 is TGTGCCAGCAGCTCGACTAGCGGGGCAGTCATGTACAATGAGCAGTTCTTC. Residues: CASSSTSGAVMYNEQFF.

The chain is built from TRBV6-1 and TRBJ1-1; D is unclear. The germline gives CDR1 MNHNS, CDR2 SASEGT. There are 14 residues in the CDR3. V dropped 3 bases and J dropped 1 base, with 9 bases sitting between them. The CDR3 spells CASSEALRNTEAFF. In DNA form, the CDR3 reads TGTGCCAGCAGTGAGGCCTTAAGGAACACTGAAGCTTTCTTT.